This T cell receptor (beta chain) was profiled in a study of cytomegalovirus exposure and HLA in healthy donors. PCR employed 60 Vbeta and 13 Jbeta primers. Only in-frame clones appear in the TCRdb table, and some are missing; sequencing was by immunoSEQ multiplex PCR. This table has tens of thousands of clones, about three quarters appearing once. This CDR3 is 10 amino acids long. Per germline, CDR1 MDHEN and CDR2 SYDVKM. Trimming removed 4 bases from V and 10 bases from J, with 7 bases in between. Points from the study as a whole: Researchers reported in a later analysis that a missense DCLRE1C variant was tied to TCR beta V- and J-gene trimming. Donor immune exposure was known only as CMV serostatus. Upon later analysis, HLA-associated TCR beta chains proved more clonally expanded than other, equally common chains. In a later analysis, at a false discovery rate of 0.05, under 20,000 TCR beta sequences were associated with HLA alleles.

Remarks on this clone: Antigen specificity is unknown.

Sample: PBMCs. The rearrangement links TRBV28 to TRBJ1-1; D uncertain. This TCR was sampled from a young man in good health and CMV-seronegative. The chain's CDR3 is CASSSRLAFF. The CDR3, as DNA: TGTGCCAGCAGTTCCCGGTTAGCTTTCTTT.